This T cell receptor beta chain was obtained from a study of blood T cell repertoires in COVID-19. The germline V gene encodes CDR1 SGHAT and CDR2 FQNNGV. The V and J ends lost 5 bases and 5 bases, in that order; junction bases with no gene match: 6. The CDR3 length is 14 residues. Original data processing: Scientists estimated how many nucleated cells there were by amplifying reference gene primers. Repertoires were generated with immunoSEQ multiplex PCR, while TCRdb's copy carries only in-frame clones and drops some. Clone size and the V and J calls come from that table; the DNA yielded D and trimming. The profile shows under 200,000 clones, roughly 88% of them singletons. Researchers sorted participants into cohorts using their self-reported clinical history.

J is TRBJ2-7 and V is TRBV11-2; 10 bases agree with TRBD1. The clonotype comes from a man aged 40-49 years with acute COVID-19. Input material: PBMCs or T cells enriched from blood (not recorded which). CDR3 DNA sequence: TGTGCCAGCAGCCCGGGGGACAGGGGACACGAGCAGTACTTC. Translating gives CASSPGDRGHEQYF.